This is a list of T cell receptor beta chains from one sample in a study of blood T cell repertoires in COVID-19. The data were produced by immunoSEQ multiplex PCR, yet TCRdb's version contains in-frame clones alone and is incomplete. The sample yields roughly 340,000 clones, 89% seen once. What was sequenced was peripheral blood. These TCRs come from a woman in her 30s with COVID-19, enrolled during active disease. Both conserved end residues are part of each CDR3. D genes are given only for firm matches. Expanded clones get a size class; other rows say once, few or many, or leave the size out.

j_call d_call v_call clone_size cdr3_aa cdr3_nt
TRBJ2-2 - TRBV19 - CASRSTGDSNTGELFF TGTGCCAGTAGATCAACAGGGGACTCGAACACCGGGGAGCTGTTTTTT
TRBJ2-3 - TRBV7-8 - CASNRFGGGRDTQYF TGTGCCAGCAACCGGTTTGGGGGAGGTCGGGATACGCAGTATTTT
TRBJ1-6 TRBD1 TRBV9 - CASSVTGAYSPLHF TGTGCCAGCAGCGTAACAGGGGCTTATTCACCCCTCCACTTT
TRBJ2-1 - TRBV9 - CASSAYGGWSNEQFF TGTGCCAGCAGCGCCTACGGGGGATGGTCCAATGAGCAGTTCTTC
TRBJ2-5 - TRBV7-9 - CASSLSGQTQETQYF TGTGCCAGCAGCTTATCAGGACAAACCCAAGAGACCCAGTACTTC
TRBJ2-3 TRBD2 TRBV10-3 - CAISYGTSGGTDTQYF TGTGCCATCAGCTACGGGACTAGCGGGGGCACAGATACGCAGTATTTT
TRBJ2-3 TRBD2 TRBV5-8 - CASGAGITDTQYF TGTGCCAGCGGAGCGGGAATCACAGATACGCAGTATTTT
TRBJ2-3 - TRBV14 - CASSPFQGSQNTQYF TGTGCCAGCAGCCCATTCCAGGGATCCCAAAATACGCAGTATTTT
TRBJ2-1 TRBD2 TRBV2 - CASTSPGLLYNEQFF TGTGCCAGCACCTCACCGGGACTACTGTACAATGAGCAGTTCTTC
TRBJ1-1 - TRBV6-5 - CASSRPDRRAEAFF TGTGCCAGCAGTCGGCCCGACAGAAGGGCTGAAGCTTTCTTT
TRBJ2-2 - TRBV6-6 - CASGFSGGGGELFF TGTGCCAGCGGGTTCTCGGGGGGCGGCGGGGAGCTGTTTTTT
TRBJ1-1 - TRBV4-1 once CASSQGRHLNTEAFF TGCGCCAGCAGCCAAGGAAGACATTTGAACACTGAAGCTTTCTTT
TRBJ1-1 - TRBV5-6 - CASSLRGTEAFF TGTGCCAGCAGCTTACGGGGAACTGAAGCTTTCTTT
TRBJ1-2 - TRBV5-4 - CASSSAQGILIYGYTF TGTGCCAGCAGCTCCGCTCAGGGAATTCTTATCTATGGCTACACCTTC
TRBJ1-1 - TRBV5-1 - CASMEDPNTEAFF TGCGCCAGCATGGAGGACCCAAACACTGAAGCTTTCTTT
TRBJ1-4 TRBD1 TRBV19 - CASSARGQGANEKLFF TGTGCCAGTAGTGCGCGGGGACAGGGGGCTAATGAAAAACTGTTTTTT
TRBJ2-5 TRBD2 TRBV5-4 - CASSSGLLETQYF TGTGCCAGCAGCTCGGGACTACTGGAGACCCAGTACTTC
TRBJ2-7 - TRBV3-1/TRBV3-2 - CASSPRTGTYEQYF TGTGCCAGCAGCCCTCGCACGGGTACCTACGAGCAGTACTTC
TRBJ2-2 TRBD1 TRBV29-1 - CSVGRQGELFF TGCAGCGTGGGGAGACAGGGTGAGCTGTTTTTT
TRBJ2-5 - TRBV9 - CASSVGGPGGQETQYF TGTGCCAGCAGCGTAGGGGGACCCGGGGGCCAAGAGACCCAGTACTTC
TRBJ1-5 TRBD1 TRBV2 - CASSRTGTGDQPQHF TGTGCCAGCAGCCGTACAGGGACAGGAGATCAGCCCCAGCATTTT
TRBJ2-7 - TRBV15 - CATSRVSSSYEQYF TGTGCCACCAGCAGAGTCAGTTCCTCCTACGAGCAGTACTTC
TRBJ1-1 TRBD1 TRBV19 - CASSTGQGFGTEAFF TGTGCCAGTAGTACCGGACAGGGTTTCGGCACTGAAGCTTTCTTT
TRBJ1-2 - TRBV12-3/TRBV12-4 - CASSLRGNYGYTF TGTGCCAGCAGTTTGAGGGGGAACTATGGCTACACCTTC
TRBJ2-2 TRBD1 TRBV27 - CASSPDRGTGELFF TGTGCCAGCAGCCCGGACAGGGGTACCGGGGAGCTGTTTTTT
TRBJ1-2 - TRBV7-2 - CASSPSGEWYGYTF TGTGCCAGCAGCCCCTCAGGGGAATGGTATGGCTACACCTTC
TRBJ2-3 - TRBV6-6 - CASSYGRGADTQYF TGTGCCAGCAGTTACGGAAGGGGCGCAGATACGCAGTATTTT
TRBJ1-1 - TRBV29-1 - CSVDETPGATEAFF TGCAGCGTTGACGAGACCCCCGGAGCCACTGAAGCTTTCTTT
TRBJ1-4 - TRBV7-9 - CASSLEGVEKLFF TGTGCCAGCAGCTTGGAGGGTGTAGAAAAACTGTTTTTT
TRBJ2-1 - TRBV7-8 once CASSHKRIDISEQFF TGTGCCAGCAGCCACAAGCGGATTGATATTAGTGAGCAGTTCTTC
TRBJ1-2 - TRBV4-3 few CASSEAPRHSDGYTF TGCGCCAGCAGCGAAGCTCCCCGGCACAGTGATGGCTACACCTTC
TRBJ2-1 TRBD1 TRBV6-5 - CASSPGTGGLEQFF TGTGCCAGCAGTCCCGGGACAGGGGGCCTTGAGCAGTTCTTC
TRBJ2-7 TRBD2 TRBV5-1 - CASSEGLAGARSYEQYF TGCGCCAGCAGCGAGGGACTAGCGGGGGCCCGATCCTACGAGCAGTACTTC
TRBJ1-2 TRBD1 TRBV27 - CASRKQGANYGYTF TGTGCCAGCAGAAAACAGGGGGCTAACTATGGCTACACCTTC
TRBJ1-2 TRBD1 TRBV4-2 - CASSQDRPDRGEGGYTF TGTGCCAGCAGCCAAGATCGTCCGGACAGGGGAGAGGGTGGCTACACCTTC
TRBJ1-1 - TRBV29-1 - CSVEDQGEAFF TGCAGCGTTGAAGATCAGGGTGAAGCTTTCTTT
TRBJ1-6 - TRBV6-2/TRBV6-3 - CASSYQLQLRSYNSPLHF TGTGCCAGCAGTTACCAGTTGCAGTTACGCTCCTATAATTCACCCCTCCACTTT
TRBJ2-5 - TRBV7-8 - CASSLSRETQYF TGTGCCAGCAGCTTATCCCGGGAGACCCAGTACTTC
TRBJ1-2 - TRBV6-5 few CASRSSKTGLRGYTF TGTGCCAGCAGGTCCAGTAAGACAGGCCTACGCGGCTACACCTTC
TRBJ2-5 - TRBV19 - CASSTRHQETQYF TGTGCCAGTAGTACCCGTCACCAAGAGACCCAGTACTTC
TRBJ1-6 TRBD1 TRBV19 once CASREQGAGSPLHF TGTGCCAGTAGGGAACAGGGGGCTGGTTCACCCCTCCACTTT
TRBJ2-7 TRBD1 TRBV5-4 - CASSGGQGALSYEQYF TGTGCCAGCAGCGGGGGACAGGGGGCTTTGTCTTACGAGCAGTACTTC
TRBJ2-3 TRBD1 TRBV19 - CASSGDSYLTDTQYF TGTGCCAGTAGTGGGGACAGCTACCTCACAGATACGCAGTATTTT
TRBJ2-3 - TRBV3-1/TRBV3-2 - CASSQDDGKSTDTQYF TGTGCCAGCAGCCAAGATGACGGGAAAAGCACAGATACGCAGTATTTT
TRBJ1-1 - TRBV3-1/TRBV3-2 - CASSRGGPETFF TGTGCCAGCAGCCGGGGGGGGCCTGAAACTTTCTTT
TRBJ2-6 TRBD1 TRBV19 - CASSRDRPFGANVLTF TGTGCCAGTAGTCGGGACAGACCTTTTGGGGCCAACGTCCTGACTTTC
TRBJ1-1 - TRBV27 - CASSLLGRGNTEAFF TGTGCCAGCAGTTTATTGGGCAGGGGGAACACTGAAGCTTTCTTT
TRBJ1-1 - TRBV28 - CASSSGGGNTEAFF TGTGCCAGCAGCAGCGGGGGAGGCAACACTGAAGCTTTCTTT
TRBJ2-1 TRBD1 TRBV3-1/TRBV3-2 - CASSHRQGGSYNEQFF TGTGCCAGCAGCCACCGACAGGGGGGCTCCTACAATGAGCAGTTCTTC
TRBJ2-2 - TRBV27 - CASSFPATGELFF TGTGCCAGCAGTTTTCCTGCGACCGGGGAGCTGTTTTTT
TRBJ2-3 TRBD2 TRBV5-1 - CASSWGTSGRLAYSSTDTQYF TGCGCCAGCAGCTGGGGGACTAGCGGGAGACTCGCTTATTCTAGCACAGATACGCAGTATTTT
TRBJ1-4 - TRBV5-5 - CASSPPRGGENEKLFF TGTGCCAGCAGCCCACCCAGGGGAGGGGAAAATGAAAAACTGTTTTTT
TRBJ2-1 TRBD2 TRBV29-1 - CSVGLAGLSSYNEQFF TGCAGCGTTGGACTAGCGGGGCTGAGCTCCTACAATGAGCAGTTCTTC
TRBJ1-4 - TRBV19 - CASSRPGTNEKLFF TGTGCCAGTAGCCGGCCGGGAACTAATGAAAAACTGTTTTTT
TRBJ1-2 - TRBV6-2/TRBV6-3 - CASSYLRPDRSEKGDTF TGTGCCAGCAGTTACCTCCGCCCGGACAGATCGGAGAAGGGAGACACCTTC
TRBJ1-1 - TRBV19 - CASSIRTVTEAFF TGTGCCAGTAGTATTCGGACAGTGACTGAAGCTTTCTTT
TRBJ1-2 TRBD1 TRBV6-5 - CASTAYRGPAYGYTF TGTGCCAGCACCGCCTACAGGGGGCCTGCCTATGGCTACACCTTC